Sequencing of this T cell receptor beta chain was carried out in a study of shared clonotypes between healthy human individuals (TCRdb year 2020). For the wider study: Three men and two women, aged 18 to 49 years, made up the cohort. For each donor, three plates each were used for CD4 naive and CD4 memory, two plates were used for CD8 naive, and one plate was used for CD8 memory. To estimate repertoire size and how much clonotype sharing occurs between individuals, the study deeply sequenced the blood TCR repertoires of 5 or 6 healthy adults. Libraries were prepared and TCR repertoires were sequenced by different laboratories using diverse techniques, in order to increase sequencing depth and limit assay-specific biases. Leukapheresis yielded between about 0.94 and 8.9 billion PBMCs per donor. The paper as a whole reports these results and caveats: Across a few donors, approximately 4.9% of naive CD4, approximately 3.6% of naive CD8, about 2% of memory CD4, and over 0.35% of memory CD8 clonotypes were shared. Rarefaction of sorted-subset datasets indicated incomplete sequencing despite the large sequencing depth. Sampling was limited to blood, and TCR repertoires in tissue likely differ from TCR repertoires in blood. Pairwise subsampling indicated that sequencing depth was expected to affect the degree of clonotype sharing among donors. Naive subsets generally had larger estimated clonotype richness than memory subsets. Because the study included a small number of donors, the genetic and exposure-history diversity represented was limited. Compared with non-shared clonotypes, the clonotypes found in all four sorted-subset donors had higher generation probabilities.

Using the deep immunoSEQ assay, multiplex PCR amplified TCR CDR3 regions from genomic DNA. Genomic DNA extracted from each cell subset was distributed evenly over all wells of several immunoSEQ 96-well plates, and each plate served as one replicate. For sorted subsets, 200 to 250 ng of genomic DNA, equivalent to around 31,000 T cell genomes, went into each replicate PCR. Purified libraries were quantified with a Qubit 3.0 fluorometer, sized on a Bioanalyzer 2100, and re-quantified with the KAPA Library Quantification kit. Every immunoSEQ 96-well plate was sequenced on a dedicated single-read 150-cycle Illumina NextSeq 550 flow cell. The authors' pipeline ran thus. Because only junctional sequences without quality scores were contained in the immunoSEQ output, filtering matching that applied to full-length reads could not be performed. Sequences were annotated with PyIR, a Python wrapper for IgBLAST v1.9, and V/J genes and CDR3 were assigned using IMGT germline references. Reads were removed for weak V/J assignments (E-value above 1e-6), missing CDR3, stop codons, out-of-frame junctions, or ambiguous translated residues. V3J clonotypes were defined as sequences sharing the same inferred V gene, J gene, and CDR3 amino acid sequence. Percentage overlap between repertoires was computed as shared unique clonotypes divided by the size of the smaller repertoire. Three approaches were used to assess repertoire richness: RTK rarefaction, the Chao1 estimator, and Recon v2.1 estimates of unobserved clonotypes. OLGA was used to compute generation probabilities for all TCRbeta clonotypes that the gDNA method yielded from a handful of donors. The source is immuneACCESS, and TCRdb retained only in-frame sequences with V and J called. Part of the clones is not carried over; for the studies checked, unresolved V genes explain less than half of this, and the remainder is unexplained. The V and J calls and the clone size are those of that table, but D and trimming were determined from the DNA. The sample table records roughly 680,000 clones; around 77% of these occur just once. Jointly, the top ten make up more than 1.5% of the sample.

Healthy HIV-negative adults with no recently reported acute infections or vaccinations were included as donors. Only Caucasian adults living in Nashville, Tennessee, USA were represented among the donors. Magnetic negative selection was used to enrich CD4+ T cells, after which naive cells were positively selected on CD45RA and the negative fraction became the memory subset. After blood collection by leukapheresis, PBMCs were isolated using Ficoll-Histopaque density gradient centrifugation and then cryopreserved in the vapor phase of liquid nitrogen. Analytical flow cytometry was used to check the purity and quantity of every magnetically sorted T cell population. Each sorted fraction had its genomic DNA isolated and then quantified by UV absorbance on a Nanodrop 2000c. Points on this clone: It has no known antigen specificity. No qualities accompany the bases; no much larger clone lies one base away.

The CDR3 numbers 15 residues from cysteine through phenylalanine. Only the CDR3 region is kept as DNA, spanning 45 bases read in frame from base 1. Cut back by 5 bases and 2 bases, the V and J ends lie 12 bases apart. CDR1 and CDR2 are drawn from the germline V gene (reference sequence): MNHEY, SMNVEV. Recombination joined TRBV27 with TRBJ1-4, and TRBD1 may be the D gene, going by 5 matching bases. This TCR came from a woman in her 30s in good health. The sample taken for sequencing was memory CD4+ T cells sorted from blood. Taken with the paper, the label for cell subset or site translates to: CD45RA-negative fraction. The CDR3 reads as follows: CASSSSGTTNEKLFF. The DNA sequence follows: TGTGCCAGCAGTAGCAGCGGGACTACTAATGAAAAACTGTTTTTT.